The rows below give T cell receptor beta chains drawn from one sample of a study of brain T cells in children with intractable seizures. Assay: immunoSEQ multiplex PCR; the TCRdb copy retains only in-frame clones and omits some. The data show roughly 64,000 clones, about 96% seen once. Sequencing was performed on peripheral blood, taken at surgery. The receptors stem from a boy in the first two years of life with focal cortical dysplasia and intractable seizures. CDR3s include the opening cysteine and the closing phenylalanine or tryptophan. D genes are given only for firm matches. Clone sizes are given selectively: once, few, many, or a class where the clone is expanded.

size	D	V	J	DNA	CDR3
.	.	TRBV5-1	TRBJ2-7	TGCGCCAGCAGCCAAACCGCCTACTACGAGCAGTACTTC	CASSQTAYYEQYF
.	.	TRBV4-3	TRBJ2-7	TGCGCCAGCAGCCAAGATCTCTCGAGGGTAGTCGGTCCATACGAGCAGTACTTC	CASSQDLSRVVGPYEQYF
.	.	TRBV5-4	TRBJ1-2	TGTGCCAGCAGTCTCCTGGCAGGGCCCACTAACTATGGCTACACCTTC	CASSLLAGPTNYGYTF
.	.	TRBV3-1/TRBV3-2	TRBJ2-7	TGTGCCAGCAGCCAAGCCTACGAGCAGTACTTC	CASSQAYEQYF
.	TRBD2	TRBV7-8	TRBJ2-7	TGTGCCAGCAGCTTAGAGACTAGCGTAGGAGGCGAGCAGTACTTC	CASSLETSVGGEQYF
.	TRBD2	TRBV4-2	TRBJ2-3	TGTGCCAGCAGCCAGGAACTAGCGGCTTTTTACACAGATACGCAGTATTTT	CASSQELAAFYTDTQYF
.	.	TRBV20-1	TRBJ2-5	TGCAGTGCTAGCTACCAAGAGACCCAGTACTTC	CSASYQETQYF
.	.	TRBV28	TRBJ2-7	TGTGCCAGCAGTTTGTGGGGCAGGGGTATTTCCTACGAGCAGTACTTC	CASSLWGRGISYEQYF
.	TRBD2	TRBV7-2	TRBJ2-7	TGTGCCAGCAGCTTAGGAGCTAGCGGGGGGGCCCGCGAGCAGTACTTC	CASSLGASGGAREQYF
.	TRBD1	TRBV19	TRBJ2-3	TGTGCCAGTGCCCTCGGGACAGGGAGTCCAGATACGCAGTATTTT	CASALGTGSPDTQYF
once	.	TRBV6-5	TRBJ1-6	TGTGCCAGCAGCCTACAGGGCTCTTATTCACCCCTCCACTTT	CASSLQGSYSPLHF
.	.	TRBV3-1/TRBV3-2	TRBJ2-1	TGTGCCAGCAGCCAAGGATACACAAGCTCCTACAATGAGCAGTTCTTC	CASSQGYTSSYNEQFF
.	TRBD2	TRBV4-2	TRBJ2-3	TGTGCCAGCAGCCAAGGGACTAGCGGGGATGTTACGCAGTATTTT	CASSQGTSGDVTQYF
.	TRBD2	TRBV25-1	TRBJ2-3	TGTGCCAGCAGTGGGCGGGGGGCCAGCACAGATACGCAGTATTTT	CASSGRGASTDTQYF
once	.	TRBV9	TRBJ2-2	TGTGCCAGCAGGACAGGGAACACCGGGGAGCTGTTTTTT	CASRTGNTGELFF
.	TRBD2	TRBV7-2	TRBJ2-1	TGTGCCAGCAGCACCATAGGACTAGCGGGAGGGCCGAGGAATGAGCAGTTCTTC	CASSTIGLAGGPRNEQFF
.	.	TRBV6-2/TRBV6-3	TRBJ2-2	TGTGCCAGCAGTTCCCTTGTTGGGGCAGTTCACGGGGAGCTGTTTTTT	CASSSLVGAVHGELFF
.	.	TRBV6-6	TRBJ2-1	TGTGCCAGCAGTTACTCCCGGAGGGCCGACTACAATGAGCAGTTCTTC	CASSYSRRADYNEQFF
once	.	TRBV7-5	TRBJ2-1	TGTGTCAGAACGCCCAGGGCTAGCATCACCTACAATGAGCAGTTCTTC	CVRTPRASITYNEQFF